This is a list of T cell receptor beta chains from one sample in a study of blood T cell repertoires in COVID-19. Here immunoSEQ multiplex PCR was the method, and the copy in TCRdb shows in-frame clones only, minus some. The table includes 300,000 or so clones, 65% to 90% detected once. Specimen: PBMCs or T cells enriched from blood (not recorded which). The receptors were sampled from a young woman who had recovered from COVID-19. The CDR3 runs from the conserved cysteine through the conserved F or W. Each record gives: J gene, D gene, V gene, clone size, CDR3 protein, CDR3 DNA. The D gene is left open where the match is weak. Size tells how often a clone was seen (once, few, many) or the class of an expanded clone, and some rows leave it out.

J: TRBJ2-5; D: -; V: TRBV12-5; size: -; CDR3: CASGLSTGKTQYF; DNA: TGTGCTAGTGGTTTGAGCACAGGGAAGACCCAGTACTTC
J: TRBJ1-3; D: -; V: TRBV2; size: -; CDR3: CASSDPGRNTIYF; DNA: TGTGCCAGCAGTGATCCAGGGAGAAACACCATATATTTT
J: TRBJ2-3; D: -; V: TRBV9; size: once; CDR3: CASSVVSSGTDTQYF; DNA: TGTGCCAGCAGCGTAGTATCTAGCGGCACAGATACGCAGTATTTT
J: TRBJ1-1; D: -; V: TRBV30; size: -; CDR3: CAWGSVGGTEAFF; DNA: TGTGCCTGGGGAAGCGTCGGGGGTACCGAAGCTTTCTTT
J: TRBJ1-5; D: -; V: TRBV5-1; size: -; CDR3: CASSLGTNQPQHF; DNA: TGCGCCAGCAGCTTGGGAACAAATCAGCCCCAGCATTTT
J: TRBJ1-5; D: TRBD1; V: TRBV7-8; size: once; CDR3: CASSLVGRGRTFSNQPQHF; DNA: TGTGCCAGCAGCTTAGTGGGCAGGGGGCGGACTTTTAGCAATCAGCCCCAGCATTTT
J: TRBJ1-1; D: TRBD1; V: TRBV28; size: few; CDR3: CASSLRTGMTTEAFF; DNA: TGTGCCAGCAGTTTACGGACAGGGATGACCACTGAAGCTTTCTTT
J: TRBJ1-4; D: -; V: TRBV3-1/TRBV3-2; size: -; CDR3: CASKGGPGEKLFF; DNA: TGTGCCAGCAAGGGAGGACCTGGTGAAAAACTGTTTTTT
J: TRBJ2-3; D: TRBD2; V: TRBV24-1; size: -; CDR3: CATSDLAGLAGGRDTQYF; DNA: TGTGCCACCAGTGACCTCGCCGGGCTAGCGGGAGGTCGAGATACGCAGTATTTT
J: TRBJ1-1; D: -; V: TRBV3-1/TRBV3-2; size: once; CDR3: CASSLLGQGEAFF; DNA: TGTGCCAGCAGCCTCCTAGGGCAGGGTGAAGCTTTCTTT
J: TRBJ1-2; D: -; V: TRBV25-1; size: -; CDR3: CASSELGSGEDYGYTF; DNA: TGTGCCAGCAGTGAATTAGGGTCGGGGGAAGACTATGGCTACACCTTC
J: TRBJ1-1; D: -; V: TRBV9; size: -; CDR3: CASSVDGVSGGPAEAFF; DNA: TGTGCCAGCAGCGTAGATGGCGTAAGCGGGGGCCCGGCTGAAGCTTTCTTT
J: TRBJ1-5; D: -; V: TRBV19; size: -; CDR3: CASSMQGFANSNQPQHF; DNA: TGTGCCAGTAGTATGCAGGGTTTCGCAAATAGCAATCAGCCCCAGCATTTT
J: TRBJ1-3; D: -; V: TRBV6-5; size: -; CDR3: CASKTDLNGNTIYF; DNA: TGTGCCAGCAAAACAGACCTTAATGGAAACACCATATATTTT
J: TRBJ2-2; D: TRBD2; V: TRBV25-1; size: -; CDR3: CASKTSGIPNTGELFF; DNA: TGTGCCAGCAAGACTAGCGGGATTCCGAACACCGGGGAGCTGTTTTTT
J: TRBJ1-1; D: TRBD1; V: TRBV28; size: -; CDR3: CASSLRDRLNTEAFF; DNA: TGTGCCAGCAGCTTAAGGGACAGGTTGAACACTGAAGCTTTCTTT
J: TRBJ1-1; D: TRBD1; V: TRBV6-5; size: -; CDR3: CASSFAWTGGFEAFF; DNA: TGTGCCAGCAGTTTCGCTTGGACAGGGGGGTTTGAAGCTTTCTTT
J: TRBJ1-4; D: -; V: TRBV4-1; size: -; CDR3: CASSHLQGSKLFF; DNA: TGCGCCAGCAGCCATCTCCAGGGAAGCAAACTGTTTTTT
J: TRBJ1-5; D: -; V: TRBV12-3/TRBV12-4; size: -; CDR3: CASGREDQPQHF; DNA: TGTGCCAGCGGGAGGGAGGACCAGCCCCAGCATTTT
J: TRBJ1-2; D: -; V: TRBV7-2; size: -; CDR3: CASSLAAGDYGYTF; DNA: TGTGCCAGCAGCTTAGCTGCAGGGGACTATGGCTACACCTTC
J: TRBJ2-5; D: TRBD1; V: TRBV7-9; size: -; CDR3: CASSLTGGKETQYF; DNA: TGTGCCAGCAGCTTAACAGGGGGTAAAGAGACCCAGTACTTC
J: TRBJ2-1; D: TRBD1; V: TRBV18; size: -; CDR3: CASSRGTGDPYNEQFF; DNA: TGTGCCAGCTCACGGGGAACAGGGGACCCCTACAATGAGCAGTTCTTC
J: TRBJ2-1; D: TRBD2; V: TRBV3-1/TRBV3-2; size: -; CDR3: CASSQGLAAYNEQFF; DNA: TGTGCCAGCAGCCAAGGCCTAGCGGCATACAATGAGCAGTTCTTC
J: TRBJ2-1; D: TRBD1; V: TRBV6-1; size: -; CDR3: CASSEALGQGTSEQFF; DNA: TGTGCCAGCAGTGAAGCGCTGGGACAGGGTACGAGTGAGCAGTTCTTC
J: TRBJ1-5; D: TRBD1; V: TRBV4-1; size: -; CDR3: CASSRQDRDQPQHF; DNA: TGCGCCAGCAGCCGACAAGACAGGGATCAGCCCCAGCATTTT
J: TRBJ1-1; D: -; V: TRBV4-2; size: -; CDR3: CASSQAGGGAEAFF; DNA: TGTGCCAGCAGCCAAGCGGGAGGGGGGGCTGAAGCTTTCTTT
J: TRBJ2-5; D: -; V: TRBV6-5; size: -; CDR3: CASSWGRRETQYF; DNA: TGTGCCAGCAGCTGGGGGCGCCGGGAGACCCAGTACTTC
J: TRBJ2-7; D: TRBD2; V: TRBV19; size: -; CDR3: CASSASGRGYEQYF; DNA: TGTGCCAGTAGCGCTAGCGGACGAGGCTACGAGCAGTACTTC
J: TRBJ1-5; D: -; V: TRBV25-1; size: -; CDR3: CASSTSHNSNQPQHF; DNA: TGTGCCAGCAGTACCAGTCATAATAGCAATCAGCCCCAGCATTTT
J: TRBJ2-3; D: TRBD2; V: TRBV3-1/TRBV3-2; size: -; CDR3: CASSRSGLAGITDTQYF; DNA: TGTGCCAGCAGCCGGTCGGGACTAGCGGGGATCACAGATACGCAGTATTTT
J: TRBJ2-7; D: -; V: TRBV7-6; size: -; CDR3: CASSFGIADSYEQYF; DNA: TGTGCCAGCAGCTTTGGAATAGCGGACTCCTACGAGCAGTACTTC